This T cell receptor beta chain was found in a study of T-cell reconstitution after alpha-beta-depleted transplantation in children. Molecular barcoding with unique molecular identifiers was used for the TCRbeta library. TCRdb ran MiXCR on the PCR reads and lists one entry per CDR3 protein. The sample carries over 450,000 distinct CDR3 sequences, about 10% recorded once. CDR3 length: 16 residues. Per the germline V gene, CDR1 is MNHEY and CDR2 is SMNVEV (reference sequence). With V trimmed by 2 bases and J by 3 bases, 7 bases remained unmatched. As for this clonotype: The antigen is not known.

General study points: It was surviving recipient T cells and thymic progenitors that gave some patients high TCRbeta diversity at day 60. At one year after transplant, newly produced T cells mostly accounted for T-cell counts and diversity. Alpha-beta T cells present about two months after transplant were reported to originate from several hundred expanded graft clones.

Sequencing used PBMCs, obtained before TCRalphabeta/CD19-depleted stem cell transplant. This receptor was obtained from a child younger than 10 with inherited bone marrow failure, due to receive a stem cell transplant. This chain joins TRBV27 and TRBJ1-5; 7 nucleotides align to TRBD1. The CDR3 spells CASSLTTGANNQPQHF. The CDR3, as DNA: TGTGCCAGCAGTTTAACAACAGGGGCCAACAATCAGCCCCAGCATTTT.